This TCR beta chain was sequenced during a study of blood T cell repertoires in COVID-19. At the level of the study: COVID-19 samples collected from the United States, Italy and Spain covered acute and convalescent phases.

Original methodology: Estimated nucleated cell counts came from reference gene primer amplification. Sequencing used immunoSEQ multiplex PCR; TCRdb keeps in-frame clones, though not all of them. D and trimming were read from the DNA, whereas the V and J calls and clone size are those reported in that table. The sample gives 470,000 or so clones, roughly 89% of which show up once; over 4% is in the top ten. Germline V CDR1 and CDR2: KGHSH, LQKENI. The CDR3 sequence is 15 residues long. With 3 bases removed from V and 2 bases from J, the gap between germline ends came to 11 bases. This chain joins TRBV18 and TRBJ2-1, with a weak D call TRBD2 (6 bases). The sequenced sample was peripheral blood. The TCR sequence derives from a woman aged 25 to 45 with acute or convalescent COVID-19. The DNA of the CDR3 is TGTGCCAGCTCACCGTGGCGGGATACCTACAATGAGCAGTTCTTC. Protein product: CASSPWRDTYNEQFF.